These 19 T cell receptor beta chains originate from one sample sequenced in a study of T-cell memory formation after mild COVID-19. TCRdb re-analysed the 5' RACE reads in MiXCR, keeping a single row per CDR3 protein. There are around 300,000 distinct CDR3 sequences in the sample; roughly a fifth occur only once, and around 21% lies in the top ten. Sample: PBMCs or a T cell subset sorted from them (not recorded which). These receptors were collected from a man aged 18-30 years who had mild COVID-19 (a few samples of this study predate the infection). Cell type and time point are not known.

This chain uses TRBV11-2 with TRBJ2-1; 12 positions match TRBD1. The V gene end was trimmed by 2 bases and the J gene end by 10 bases; junction bases not matched to a gene: 6. CDR3 length: 15 amino acids. Per germline, CDR1 SGHAT and CDR2 FQNNGV. CDR3 protein: CASSLLGTGGGEQFF. The CDR3 nucleotides read TGTGCCAGCAGCTTATTGGGGACAGGGGGCGGGGAGCAGTTCTTC.

This clonotype has a handful of counts. V usage is TRBV3-1 and J usage is TRBJ2-2; the match to TRBD1 covers 9 bases. CDR1 and CDR2 (germline): LGHDT, YNNKEL (reference sequence). The CDR3 runs to 15 residues. V lost 3 bases to trimming and J lost 8 bases; unmatched junction nucleotides: 7. As DNA, the CDR3 is TGTGCCAGCAGCCAGGAAGGACAGGGGTTGGGGGAGCTGTTTTTT. Amino acids: CASSQEGQGLGELFF. Combining the CDR3 with reference TRBV3-1 and TRBJ2-2 gives the whole variable domain DTAVSQTPKYLVTQMGNDKSIKCEQNLGHDTMYWYKQDSKKFLKIMFSYNNKELIINETVPNRFSPKSPDKAHLNLHINSLELGDSAVYFCASSQEGQGLGELFFGEGSRLTVL.

J is TRBJ2-7 and V is TRBV4-1, with TRBD1 matching 8 bases. V lost 0 bases, J lost 3 bases, and 7 bases stayed unmatched. The germline V gene encodes CDR1 MGHRA and CDR2 YSYEKL. The CDR3 runs to 16 residues. The CDR3 reads CASSQESGGDYYEQYF. The CDR3 bases are TGCGCCAGCAGCCAAGAATCAGGGGGCGACTACTACGAGCAGTACTTC.

This clonotype was seen many times. The rearrangement links TRBV6-5 to TRBJ1-2; possibly TRBD1 for D (6 bases). The CDR3 has 13 residues. The V end lost 0 bases, the J end lost 8 bases, and 10 bases lay between the germline ends. Looked up from germline, CDR1 is MNHEY and CDR2 is SVGAGI. The CDR3 DNA sequence: TGTGCCAGCAGTTACTCGACCAGGGGAGGCTACACCTTC. Translating gives CASSYSTRGGYTF.

The chain has TRBV5-6 and TRBJ2-7; 10 nucleotides align to TRBD1. The CDR3 has 14 residues. CDR1 is SGHDT and CDR2 is YYEEEE in the germline V gene. J was trimmed by 5 bases and V by 4 bases; bases with no gene match: 6. CDR3 sequence reads: CASSRGTGEHEQYF. As DNA, the CDR3 is TGTGCCAGCAGCCGGGGGACAGGGGAGCACGAGCAGTACTTC.

This clonotype was observed a few times. This chain links TRBV6-2 or TRBV6-3 with TRBJ2-3; unclear D gene. Germline CDR1 is MNHEY and CDR2 is SVGEGT. The CDR3 spans 14 residues. The germline V and J ends were trimmed by 8 bases and 3 bases, with 15 bases remaining between them. CDR3 region: CASVNTGNTDTQYF. The CDR3 DNA sequence: TGTGCCAGCGTAAACACTGGGAATACAGATACGCAGTATTTT.

The J gene is TRBJ1-4, the V gene TRBV4-1; the D gene is possibly TRBD1 (5 bases). The CDR3 has 14 residues. Trimming shortened V by 2 bases and J by 8 bases, and 12 bases separated the two germline ends. Germline CDR1 reads MGHRA; CDR2 reads YSYEKL. The CDR3 DNA is TGCGCCAGCAGCCAATCGGGGGTCCGGGAAAAACTGTTTTTT. This sequence encodes CASSQSGVREKLFF.

This clonotype was counted only a few times. V usage is TRBV7-2 and J usage is TRBJ1-1; no clear D gene. With 5 bases removed from V and 6 bases from J, the gap between germline ends came to 10 bases. CDR1 SGHTA and CDR2 FQGNSA come from the germline V gene. The CDR3 covers 12 residues. In DNA, the CDR3 is TGTGCCAGCAGCAAAGGTTTCGCTGAAGCTTTCTTT. Protein product: CASSKGFAEAFF.

Only a few counts were recorded for this clonotype. The V gene is TRBV7-2, the J gene TRBJ2-7; 9 bases align to TRBD2. The CDR3 extends over 15 amino acids. V lost 1 base and J lost 3; bases outside the gene matches: 4. CDR1 is SGHTA, CDR2 FQGNSA, per germline. Written as DNA, the CDR3 is TGTGCCAGCAGCTTAGGTAGCGGGGGCCTCTACGAGCAGTACTTC. It specifies CASSLGSGGLYEQYF.

This clonotype showed up just a few times. V is TRBV12-3 or TRBV12-4 and J is TRBJ2-2; no reliable D call. CDR3 size: 15 residues. V lost 3 bases and J lost 0, with 8 bases in between. DNA of the CDR3: TGTGCCAGCAGTTTGGGTCTGTCGAACACCGGGGAGCTGTTTTTT. Encoded protein: CASSLGLSNTGELFF.

This clonotype was seen more than once but under ten times. The chain couples TRBV6-2 or TRBV6-3 to TRBJ2-7, with a weak D call TRBD2 (6 bases). This CDR3 has 12 residues. Germline V gives CDR1 MNHEY, CDR2 SVGEGT. V lost 5 bases and J lost 7, with 12 bases in between. The CDR3 is CASSPGLREQYV. Here the CDR3 DNA reads TGTGCCAGCAGTCCGGGACTGAGAGAGCAGTACGTC.

In its sample, this clonotype was seen a few times. The chain carries TRBV13 and TRBJ1-1; D is possibly TRBD1 (5 bases). CDR1 and CDR2 (germline): PRHDT, FYEKMQ (reference sequence). Trimming took off 2 bases at V and 1 base at J, with 32 bases between the two ends. There are 22 residues in the CDR3. The CDR3 spells CASSLFVGHSRRGFKSNTEAFF. CDR3 bases: TGTGCCAGCAGCTTATTTGTGGGGCATAGCCGGCGGGGTTTTAAATCGAACACTGAAGCTTTCTTT. The complete variable domain, with remaining parts taken from reference TRBV13 and TRBJ1-1, reads AAGVIQSPRHLIKEKRETATLKCYPIPRHDTVYWYQQGPGQDPQFLISFYEKMQSDKGSIPDRFSAQQFSDYHSELNMSSLELGDSALYFCASSLFVGHSRRGFKSNTEAFFGQGTRLTVV.

This chain's CDR3 is CASSLGPIYGYTF. The DNA of the CDR3 is TGTGCCAGCAGCTTAGGACCAATTTATGGCTACACCTTC. V usage is TRBV7-2 and J usage is TRBJ1-2; D unclear. Germline assignment: CDR1 SGHTA and CDR2 FQGNSA. Trimming pared 1 base from V and 5 bases from J, leaving 8 bases between. CDR3 size: 13 residues.

This clonotype was counted a few times. The chain carries TRBV4-3 and TRBJ1-5; 8 positions match TRBD1. V dropped 0 bases and J dropped 6; count of bases not matched to a gene: 4. This CDR3 contains 15 residues. From germline, CDR1 is LGHNA and CDR2 YSLEER. CDR3 sequence reads: CASSQDRTGFQPQHF. The DNA for the CDR3 is TGCGCCAGCAGCCAAGATAGGACAGGGTTTCAGCCCCAGCATTTT.

This clonotype was detected only a few times. The chain combines TRBV11-2 with TRBJ1-5; D unresolved. This CDR3 contains 13 residues. V shed 5 bases and J shed 1 base, with 6 bases lying between them. CDR1 and CDR2 (germline): SGHAT, FQNNGV. DNA for the CDR3: TGTGCCAGCAGCCGGAACAGCAATCAGCCCCAGCATTTT. This encodes CASSRNSNQPQHF.

A single count supports this clonotype. The genes are TRBV4-3 and TRBJ2-5; 9 nucleotides match TRBD1. Germline CDR1 LGHNA, CDR2 YSLEER. This CDR3 spans 15 amino acids. Trimming removed 1 base from V and 9 bases from J; junction bases left unmatched: 9. The CDR3 DNA is TGCGCCAGCAGCCAAGCCCCGGGGACAGGGAGGGCCCAGTACTTC. This encodes CASSQAPGTGRAQYF.

This clonotype appeared a few times. This chain connects TRBV5-1 to TRBJ2-6, with D uncertain. The CDR3 totals 13 residues. Germline CDR1 reads SGHRS; CDR2 reads YFSETQ. Trimming took 8 bases from V and 1 from J, leaving 7 bases between them. The CDR3 sequence: CASTTSGANVLTF. In nucleotides, the CDR3 is TGCGCCAGTACCACATCTGGGGCCAACGTCCTGACTTTC.

This clonotype was found many times. V is TRBV7-2 and J is TRBJ2-1; D gene unclear. This CDR3 comprises 14 residues. Trimming cost V 5 bases and J 0 bases, with 8 bases left between them. The V gene's germline CDR1 is SGHTA and CDR2 FQGNSA. The CDR3 coding sequence is TGTGCCAGCAGCAACGTCGGCTCCTACAATGAGCAGTTCTTC. This codes for CASSNVGSYNEQFF.

The genes are TRBV15 and TRBJ1-5; no reliable D call. CDR3 length: 17 residues. V lost 1 base, J lost 0 bases, and 13 bases lay in between. Germline V gene sequence: CDR1 LNHNV, CDR2 YYDKDF (reference sequence). The CDR3 coding sequence is TGTGCCACCAGCAGAGGAATTGGTGTATATAGCAATCAGCCCCAGCATTTT. Translated, it gives CATSRGIGVYSNQPQHF.